This entry lists 21 T cell receptor beta chains sequenced from one sample in a study of blood T cell repertoires in COVID-19 (dated by TCRdb to the early 2020s). Library creation used the immunoSEQ multiplex PCR assay. TCRdb took this table from immuneACCESS and kept in-frame rearrangements with V and J called. Such tables lack part of the clones; where checked against another copy, unresolved V genes explain under half of the gap, and the rest is unexplained. The sample table shows 100,000 or so clones, and 65% to 90% are seen once. Approximately 2.6% of the sample belongs to the ten largest clones. The sequencing input was PBMCs or T cells enriched from blood (not recorded which). The receptor set was obtained from a woman in her 50s who had recovered from COVID-19.

Only one count was recorded for this clone. The J gene is TRBJ1-6, the V gene TRBV6-5; 9 nucleotides match TRBD1. CDR1 and CDR2 from the germline V gene are MNHEY and SVGAGI. The CDR3 loop spans 12 amino acids. V lost 9 bases, J lost 7 bases, and 1 base stayed unmatched. DNA for the CDR3: TGTGCCAGTGGGACAGGGAATTCACCCCTCCACTTT. It codes for CASGTGNSPLHF.

The chain links TRBV9 to TRBJ2-1; TRBD2 matches at 8 bases. Germline loops: CDR1 SGDLS, CDR2 YYNGEE. The CDR3 sequence is 15 residues long. V lost 3 bases, J lost 6 bases, and 8 bases stayed unmatched. CDR3 in DNA: TGTGCCAGCAGCGCGACTAGCGAAAAGGGCAATGAGCAGTTCTTC. Its protein is CASSATSEKGNEQFF. The complete variable domain, with remaining parts taken from reference TRBV9 and TRBJ2-1, reads DSGVTQTPKHLITATGQRVTLRCSPRSGDLSVYWYQQSLDQGLQFLIQYYNGEERAKGNILERFSAQQFPDLHSELNLSSLELGDSALYFCASSATSEKGNEQFFGPGTRLTVL.

The J gene is TRBJ2-3, the V gene TRBV19; D is ambiguous. Germline CDR1 LNHDA, CDR2 SQIVND (reference sequence). The CDR3 has 14 residues. V was pared by 5 bases and J by 2 bases, with 11 bases between. CDR3 region: CASSPLGSTDTQYF. The CDR3, as DNA: TGTGCCAGTAGTCCGCTCGGTTCCACAGATACGCAGTATTTT.

This sequence joins TRBV2 and TRBJ1-4; the D is unclear. Trimming shortened V by 8 bases and J by 2 bases, and 9 bases separated the two germline ends. This CDR3 has 13 amino acids. Germline V gene data show CDR1 as SNHLY and CDR2 as FYNNEI. The CDR3 DNA sequence: TGTGCCAGCGCTAAACCGACTAATGAAAAACTGTTTTTT. Its translation: CASAKPTNEKLFF.

This chain connects TRBV5-5 to TRBJ2-7; 8 bases match TRBD2. The CDR3 contains 15 residues. The germline gives CDR1 SGHKS, CDR2 YYEKEE (reference sequence). V shed 9 bases and J 4 bases; nucleotides not matched to a gene: 15. The CDR3 DNA is TGTGCCACCCGAGCGGGGGACACCAATCTATACGAGCAGTACTTC. This gives the protein CATRAGDTNLYEQYF.

This clone was detected once. The CDR3 region has the DNA TGTGCCAGCAGCCCGCTAGGACCCGGAGGAGAGACCCAGTACTTC. Its protein is CASSPLGPGGETQYF. V gene TRBV5-6 combines with J gene TRBJ2-5, with TRBD2 as a possible D gene (5 bases). The germline V gene has CDR1 SGHDT and CDR2 YYEEEE. The CDR3 runs 15 residues. Between the trimmed V and J ends, which lost 4 bases and 4 bases, there was a span of 17 bases.

The chain recombines TRBV11-3 with TRBJ2-1, with 9 bases identical to TRBD1. The germline CDR1 and CDR2 sequences are SGHNT and YENEEA. Trimming at V came to 7 bases and at J to 9 bases, leaving 7 bases not matched to a gene. The CDR3 loop spans 13 amino acids. CDR3: CASKDRGSGEQFF. In nucleotides, the CDR3 is TGTGCCAGCAAGGACAGGGGATCGGGTGAGCAGTTCTTC. The whole variable domain, filled in from reference TRBV11-3 and TRBJ2-1, reads EAGVVQSPRYKIIEKKQPVAFWCNPISGHNTLYWYLQNLGQGPELLIRYENEEAVDDSQLPKDRFSAERLKGVDSTLKIQPAELGDSAVYLCASKDRGSGEQFFGPGTRLTVL.

The rearrangement joins TRBV5-8 to TRBJ2-7; D might be TRBD1 (6 bases). Trimming took 4 bases from V and 9 from J, leaving 20 bases between them. Germline loops: CDR1 SGHTS, CDR2 YDEGEE. The CDR3 is made up of 14 amino acids. The CDR3 DNA sequence: TGTGCCAGCAGCCTAGAGGGGACATCCTATGGGCAGTACTTC. The encoded protein is CASSLEGTSYGQYF.

This clone was counted a few times. The chain is built from TRBV4-2 and TRBJ1-1; D gene uncertain. The CDR3 length is 15 residues. V was trimmed by 0 bases and J by 0 bases, leaving 8 bases between them. Germline CDR1 is LGHNA and CDR2 is YNFKEQ. This CDR3 reads CASSQEPAVNTEAFF. The CDR3, as DNA: TGTGCCAGCAGCCAAGAACCAGCGGTGAACACTGAAGCTTTCTTT.

This sequence joins TRBV5-6 and TRBJ1-1; TRBD1 matches at 12 bases. From germline, CDR1 is SGHDT and CDR2 YYEEEE. The CDR3 is 16 residues long. V trimming: 3 bases; J trimming: 4 bases; junction bases outside the gene matches: 7. The CDR3 DNA reads as TGTGCCAGCAGCTCCGGGACAGGGGGCGCCGGCACTGAAGCTTTCTTT. This sequence encodes CASSSGTGGAGTEAFF.

This chain joins TRBV5-4 and TRBJ2-3; 7 bases line up with TRBD2. The V gene's germline CDR1 is SGHNT and CDR2 YYREEE (reference sequence). This CDR3 has 17 amino acids. The junction had 7 bases not matched to a gene; V was cut back by 0 bases and J by 0 bases. The CDR3 reads CASSLEGWEGSTDTQYF. The DNA for the CDR3 is TGTGCCAGCAGCTTGGAGGGTTGGGAGGGCAGCACAGATACGCAGTATTTT.

The chain couples TRBV6-6 to TRBJ2-3; 8 bases map to TRBD2. The CDR3 has 14 residues. In germline, CDR1 is MNHNY, CDR2 SVGAGI (reference sequence). The V segment lost 8 bases and the J segment 0 bases; nucleotides outside the gene matches: 4. This CDR3 is CASHSGTSTDTQYF. As DNA, the CDR3 is TGTGCCAGCCATAGCGGGACTAGCACAGATACGCAGTATTTT.

The genes are TRBV5-4 and TRBJ2-2; D is ambiguous. This CDR3 region has 15 residues. The V gene's germline CDR1 is SGHNT and CDR2 YYREEE (reference sequence). V lost 4 bases, J lost 0 bases, and 10 bases lay in between. The CDR3 loop is CASSPGWSNTGELFF. Here the CDR3 DNA reads TGTGCCAGCAGCCCCGGGTGGTCGAACACCGGGGAGCTGTTTTTT. Based on the CDR3 plus reference TRBV5-4 and TRBJ2-2, the full variable domain is ETGVTQSPTHLIKTRGQQVTLRCSSQSGHNTVSWYQQALGQGPQFIFQYYREEENGRGNFPPRFSGLQFPNYSSELNVNALELDDSALYLCASSPGWSNTGELFFGEGSRLTVL.

In nucleotides, the CDR3 is TGTGCCAGCAGTTTATCTCCAGGGGGATATGGCTACACCTTC. Protein: CASSLSPGGYGYTF. The chain links TRBV27 to TRBJ1-2; TRBD1 matches 7 bases. Germline V gives CDR1 MNHEY, CDR2 SMNVEV (reference sequence). The CDR3 extends over 14 amino acids. The V gene end was trimmed by 0 bases and the J gene end by 5 bases; junction bases not matched to a gene: 3.

The CDR3 coding sequence is TGTGCCAGCAGCCAAGAACAGAGTTCCTACGAGCAGTACTTC. It specifies CASSQEQSSYEQYF. This chain connects TRBV14 to TRBJ2-7; D gene uncertain. Germline V CDR1 and CDR2: SGHDN, FVKESK. The CDR3 length is 14 residues. Deletions cut 0 bases from V and 1 base from J, with 7 bases between.

For the CDR3, the DNA is TGTGCCAGCAGCCCACAGGGGGCGGGTCAGCCCCAGCATTTT. Amino acid sequence: CASSPQGAGQPQHF. The chain couples TRBV5-5 to TRBJ1-5, with 9 bases aligning to TRBD1. The CDR3 is made up of 14 amino acids. Per germline, CDR1 SGHKS and CDR2 YYEKEE (reference sequence). With V trimmed by 4 bases and J by 6 bases, 5 bases remained unmatched.

This clone was seen only a few times. The chain combines TRBV28 with TRBJ1-5; D uncertain. Deletions cut 5 bases from V and 6 bases from J, with 8 bases between. CDR3 length equals 12 residues. Germline V gene lookup returns CDR1 MDHEN and CDR2 SYDVKM. CDR3: CASSPSGQPQHF. The CDR3 region has the DNA TGTGCCAGCAGTCCTAGTGGTCAGCCCCAGCATTTT.

This clone was seen more than once but under ten times. The genes are TRBV6-2 or TRBV6-3 and TRBJ1-5; D is unresolved. The CDR3 is 18 amino acids. The V gene lost 2 bases and the J gene lost 0 bases, with 17 bases spanning the gap. Germline V gene lookup returns CDR1 MNHEY and CDR2 SVGEGT. DNA for the CDR3: TGTGCCAGCAGTTACCAAAAAATGGGAGTTTATAGCAATCAGCCCCAGCATTTT. Residues: CASSYQKMGVYSNQPQHF.

The chain is built from TRBV12-5 and TRBJ2-1, with 13 bases that match TRBD2. J lost 7 bases, V lost 6 bases, and 6 bases had no gene match. Germline CDR1 and CDR2: LGHNT and FRNRAP. The CDR3 totals 15 residues. The CDR3 is CASGLGTSGMNEQFF. As DNA, the CDR3 is TGTGCTAGTGGCCTCGGGACTAGCGGGATGAATGAGCAGTTCTTC. The full variable domain, completed using reference TRBV12-5 and TRBJ2-1, is DARVTQTPRHKVTEMGQEVTMRCQPILGHNTVFWYRQTMMQGLELLAYFRNRAPLDDSGMPKDRFSAEMPDATLATLKIQPSEPRDSAVYFCASGLGTSGMNEQFFGPGTRLTVL.

V usage is TRBV4-1 and J usage is TRBJ2-1; 8 bases are shared with TRBD2. CDR1 and CDR2 (germline): MGHRA, YSYEKL. V dropped 11 bases and J dropped 7; count of bases not matched to a gene: 10. This CDR3 region has 13 residues. CDR3 in DNA: TGCGCCGGGGCGGGAGGCCCGTCTAATGAGCAGTTCTTC. Protein: CAGAGGPSNEQFF.

The chain has TRBV19 and TRBJ1-1; TRBD1 might be the D (5 bases). Germline CDR1 LNHDA, CDR2 SQIVND (reference sequence). V shed 4 bases and J shed 4 bases, with 13 bases lying between them. The CDR3 consists of 14 residues. This CDR3 reads CASSTQAVGTEAFF. The CDR3 DNA reads as TGTGCCAGTAGTACACAGGCAGTTGGCACTGAAGCTTTCTTT.